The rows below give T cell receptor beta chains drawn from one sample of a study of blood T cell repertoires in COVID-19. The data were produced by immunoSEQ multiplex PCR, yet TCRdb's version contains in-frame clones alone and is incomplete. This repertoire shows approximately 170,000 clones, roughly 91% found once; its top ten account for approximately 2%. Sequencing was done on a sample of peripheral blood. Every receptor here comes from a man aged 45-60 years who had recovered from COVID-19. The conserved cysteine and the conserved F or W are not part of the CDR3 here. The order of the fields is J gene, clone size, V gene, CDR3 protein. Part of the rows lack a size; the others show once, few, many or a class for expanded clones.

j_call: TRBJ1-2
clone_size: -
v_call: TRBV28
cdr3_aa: ASSPPRDSLPFYGYT

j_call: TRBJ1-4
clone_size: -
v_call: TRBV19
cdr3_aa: ASSMALGTVATNEKLF

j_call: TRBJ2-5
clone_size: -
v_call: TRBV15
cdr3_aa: ATIPTGQY

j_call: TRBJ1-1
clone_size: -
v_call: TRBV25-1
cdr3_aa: ASSELGGTTEAF

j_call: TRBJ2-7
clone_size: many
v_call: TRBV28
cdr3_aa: ASSLSGGGIYEQY

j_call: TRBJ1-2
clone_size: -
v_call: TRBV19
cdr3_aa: ASSVFRDNNYGYT

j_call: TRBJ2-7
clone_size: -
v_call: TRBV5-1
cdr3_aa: ASSRDRGSYEQY

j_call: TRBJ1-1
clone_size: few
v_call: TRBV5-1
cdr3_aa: ASSLVGAQNTEAF

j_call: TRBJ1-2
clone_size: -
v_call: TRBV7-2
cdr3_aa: ASSSRQGANYGYT

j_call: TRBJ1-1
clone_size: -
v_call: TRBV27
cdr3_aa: ASSLVIQGLGTEAF

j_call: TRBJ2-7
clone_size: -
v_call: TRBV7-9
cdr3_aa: ASSRGEGEQY

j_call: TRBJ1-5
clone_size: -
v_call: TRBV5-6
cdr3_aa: ASSGIRGFGNQPQH

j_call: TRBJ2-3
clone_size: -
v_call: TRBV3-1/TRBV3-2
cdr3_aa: ASSLSGRLADTQY

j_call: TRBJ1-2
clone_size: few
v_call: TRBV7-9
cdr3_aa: ASSSTHGYT

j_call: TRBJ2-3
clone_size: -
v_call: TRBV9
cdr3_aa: ASSVLPTITDTQY

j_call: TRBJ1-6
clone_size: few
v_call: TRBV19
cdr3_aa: ASKGTGSRGSPLH

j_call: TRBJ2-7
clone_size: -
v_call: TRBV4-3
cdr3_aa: ASSQGLVSYEQY

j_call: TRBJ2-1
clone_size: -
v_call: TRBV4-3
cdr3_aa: ASSQDLGAAGHYNEQF

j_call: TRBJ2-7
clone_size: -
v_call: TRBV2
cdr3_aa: ASRNPLGTYEQY

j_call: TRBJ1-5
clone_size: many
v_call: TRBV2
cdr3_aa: ASSKGGRGNQPQH

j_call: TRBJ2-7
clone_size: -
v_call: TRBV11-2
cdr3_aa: ASARGGSYEQY

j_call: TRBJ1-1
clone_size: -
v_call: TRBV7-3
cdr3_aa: ASSLQQGGTEAF

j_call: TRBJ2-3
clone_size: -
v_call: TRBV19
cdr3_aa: ASGGGKSVTDTQY

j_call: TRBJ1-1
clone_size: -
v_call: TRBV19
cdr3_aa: ASSKGVKGVAS

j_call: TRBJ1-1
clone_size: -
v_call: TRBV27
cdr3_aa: ASSMYRGANTEAF

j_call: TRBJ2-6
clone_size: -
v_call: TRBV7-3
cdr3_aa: ASSLAGPFSGANVLT

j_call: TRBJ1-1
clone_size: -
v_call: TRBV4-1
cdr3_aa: ASSHDAQTPGDTEAF

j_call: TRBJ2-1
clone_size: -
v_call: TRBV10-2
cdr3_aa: ASSESRIGGGGYNEQF

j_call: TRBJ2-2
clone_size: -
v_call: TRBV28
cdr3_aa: ASSPWDRRAGELF

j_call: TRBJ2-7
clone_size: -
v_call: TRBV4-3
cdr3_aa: ASSPGTGGPYEQY

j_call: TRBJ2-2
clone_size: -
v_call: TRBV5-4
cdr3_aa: ASSVSGVFTGELF

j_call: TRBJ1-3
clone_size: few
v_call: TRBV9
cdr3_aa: ASSGYTESGNTIY

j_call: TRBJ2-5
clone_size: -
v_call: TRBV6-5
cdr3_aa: ASIQGNGETQY

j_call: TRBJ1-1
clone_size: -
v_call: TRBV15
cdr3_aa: ATSRGTGGYRNTEAF

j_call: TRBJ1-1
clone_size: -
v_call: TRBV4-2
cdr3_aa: ASSQELRGRTEAF

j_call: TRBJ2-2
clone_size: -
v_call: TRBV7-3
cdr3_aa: ASSLRRGTNTGELF

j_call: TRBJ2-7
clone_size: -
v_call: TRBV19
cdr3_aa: ASSIDHTGFPYEQY

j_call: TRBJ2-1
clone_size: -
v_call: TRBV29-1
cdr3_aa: SVEGTSGAYNEQF

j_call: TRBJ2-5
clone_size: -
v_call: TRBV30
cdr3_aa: ALTSEETQY

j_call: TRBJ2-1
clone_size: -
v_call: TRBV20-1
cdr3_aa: SASSGGARTEQF

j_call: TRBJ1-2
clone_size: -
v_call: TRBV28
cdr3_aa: ASTTGLNGYT

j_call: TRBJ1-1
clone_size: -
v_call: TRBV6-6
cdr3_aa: ASSYSQTGSVTEAF

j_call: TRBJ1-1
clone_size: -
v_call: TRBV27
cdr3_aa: ASSFSAGRTEAF

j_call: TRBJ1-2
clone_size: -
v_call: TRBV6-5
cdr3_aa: ASSTQGARGYT

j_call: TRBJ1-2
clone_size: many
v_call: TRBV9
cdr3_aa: ASSVFGTGDGYT

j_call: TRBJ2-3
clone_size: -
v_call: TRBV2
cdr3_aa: ASSQTGGSTDTQY

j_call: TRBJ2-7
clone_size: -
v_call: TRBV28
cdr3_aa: ASSFAGTGAGEQY

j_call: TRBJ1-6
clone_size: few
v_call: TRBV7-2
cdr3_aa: ASSSQRGGHNSPLH

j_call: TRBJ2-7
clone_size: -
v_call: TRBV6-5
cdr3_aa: ASSLLAGDEQY

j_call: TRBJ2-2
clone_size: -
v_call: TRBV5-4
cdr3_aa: ASSPPGTGGTGELF

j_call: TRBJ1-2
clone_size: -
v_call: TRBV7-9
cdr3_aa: ASSSQAGGGYT

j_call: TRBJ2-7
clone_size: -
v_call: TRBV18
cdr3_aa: ASSPPWTSGSTYEQY

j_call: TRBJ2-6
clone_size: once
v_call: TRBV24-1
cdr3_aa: ATHPDRNGANVLT

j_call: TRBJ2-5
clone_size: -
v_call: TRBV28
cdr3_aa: ASSLWGTSGGQETQY

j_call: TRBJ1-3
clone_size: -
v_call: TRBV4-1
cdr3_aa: ASSRPGQDSGNTIY

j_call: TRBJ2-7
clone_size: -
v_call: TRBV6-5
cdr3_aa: ASSYGDRGIDQY

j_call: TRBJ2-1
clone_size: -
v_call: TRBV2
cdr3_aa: ASPLVGGLAGGNEQF

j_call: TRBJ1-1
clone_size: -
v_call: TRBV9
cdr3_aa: ASSVEEVPDARVEAF

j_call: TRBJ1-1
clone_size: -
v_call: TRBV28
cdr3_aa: ASSFEVSRNTEAF